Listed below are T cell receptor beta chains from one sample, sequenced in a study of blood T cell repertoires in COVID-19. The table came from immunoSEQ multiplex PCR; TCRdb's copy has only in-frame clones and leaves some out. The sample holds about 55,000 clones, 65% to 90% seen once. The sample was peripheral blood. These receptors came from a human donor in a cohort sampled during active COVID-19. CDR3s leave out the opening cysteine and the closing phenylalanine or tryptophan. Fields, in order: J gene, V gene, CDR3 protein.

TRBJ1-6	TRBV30	AWSPLSRQINSPLH
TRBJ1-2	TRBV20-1	SASEGGAFYGYT
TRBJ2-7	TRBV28	ASSLTSGRFYEQY
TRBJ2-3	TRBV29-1	SVGLPSGSPDTQY
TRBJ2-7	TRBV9	ASSVSDRVHEQY
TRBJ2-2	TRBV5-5	ASSPGGTGELF
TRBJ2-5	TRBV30	AWKGKFPRQETQY
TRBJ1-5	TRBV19	ASSGGRGFDQPQH
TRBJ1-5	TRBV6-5	ASSPTGGNQPQH
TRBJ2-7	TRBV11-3	ASSLGPGSSHEQY
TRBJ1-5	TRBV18	ASSPYTEAQPQH
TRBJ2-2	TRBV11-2	ASSLPPPATGELF
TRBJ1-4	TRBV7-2	ASSLGYRGEEKLF
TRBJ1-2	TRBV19	ASSIGQFYGYT
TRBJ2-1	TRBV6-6	ASSLGLAGGPLSDNEQF
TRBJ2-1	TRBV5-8	ASSSPDRVYNEQF
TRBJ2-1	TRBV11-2	ASRRAGGPYNEQF
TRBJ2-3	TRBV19	ASSIARGSLGGDTQY
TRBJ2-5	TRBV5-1	ASRPGANQETQY
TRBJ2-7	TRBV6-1	ASSSSGRAYEQY
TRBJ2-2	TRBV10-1	ASSISTGANTGELF
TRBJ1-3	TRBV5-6	ASSLLQGGSSGNTIY
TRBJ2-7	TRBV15	ATSRGGGRAIEQY
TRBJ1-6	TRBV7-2	ASSSVGGQGYSPLH
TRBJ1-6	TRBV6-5	ASRNQGPLH
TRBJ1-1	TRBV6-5	ASSPRRGRTEAF
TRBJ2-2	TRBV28	ASSRGGTGELF
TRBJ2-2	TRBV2	ASSEGASFGELF
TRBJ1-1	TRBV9	ASSQGGNTEAF
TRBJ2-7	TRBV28	ASSLPQGYEQY
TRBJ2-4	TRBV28	ASGARRGRLAAKNIQY
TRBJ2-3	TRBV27	ASSHGQGAGGDTQY
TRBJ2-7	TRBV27	ASRTLSYEQY
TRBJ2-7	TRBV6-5	ASKTRTSAYEQY
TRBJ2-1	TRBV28	ASSLGGSYNEQF
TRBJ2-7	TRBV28	ASSPSRGGSYEQY
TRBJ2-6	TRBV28	ASTHGRTTFSGANVLT
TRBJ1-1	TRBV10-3	AIGKNTEAF
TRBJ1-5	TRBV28	ASKQGAGRQPQH
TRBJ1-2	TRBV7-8	ASSLVGGDNYGYT
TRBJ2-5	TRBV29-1	SFRQFQETQY
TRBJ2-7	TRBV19	ASSPREDKYEQY
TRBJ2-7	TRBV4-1	ASSQEYYEQY
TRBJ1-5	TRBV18	ASSPQGQGNNQPQH
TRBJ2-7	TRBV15	ATSPGGTGSYEQY
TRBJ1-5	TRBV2	ASSDDILYQPQH
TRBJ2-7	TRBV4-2	ASSQASGRKYEQY
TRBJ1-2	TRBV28	ASNLGTFSYGYT
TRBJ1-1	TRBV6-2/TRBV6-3	ASSQITGGIGEAF
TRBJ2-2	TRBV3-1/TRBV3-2	ASSQIGGTGELF
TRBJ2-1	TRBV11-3	ASSRPGGNEQF
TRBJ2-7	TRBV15	ATSRPRGTGGYEQY
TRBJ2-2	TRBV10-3	AIGKGTANTGELF
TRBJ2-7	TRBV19	ASSIRTSGKSYEQY
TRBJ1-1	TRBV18	ASSPPGTDMNTEAF
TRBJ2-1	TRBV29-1	SVDPRDRNYNEQF
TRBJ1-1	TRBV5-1	ASSRTGEEYTEAF